This T cell receptor beta chain was sequenced for a study of chemoradiotherapy in HPV16-positive cancers (dated by TCRdb to between 2020 and 2023). About the full investigation: Candidate HPV-specific T-cell clones and common TCR motifs were defined by functional T-cell assays performed on cells from two HPV16-positive patients. The candidate HPV-specific TCRs and motifs were subsequently tracked in TCR repertoires obtained from 70 to 95 patients with HPV-related cancers. Whether T-cell immunity against the HPV oncoproteins E6 and E7 changes during chemoradiotherapy and whether survival is affected by this immunity were examined in the study. Overall study outcomes, separate from this receptor: Only two HPV16-positive patients were used to derive the functional definition of HPV-specific T cells, and the survival association was reported for HPV16-positive patients. Expansion of candidate HPV-specific clones and E7-related TCR motifs was observed in the tumor microenvironment during treatment, whereas no such expansion was observed for non-HPV-specific T cells. Improved recurrence-free survival in HPV16-positive patients was associated with expansion of HPV-responsive T cells during chemoradiotherapy.

In the case of this clone: It lacks a known antigen. No base quality values were provided; no much bigger clone lies one nucleotide off.

The library came from the immunoSEQ multiplex PCR assay. In its TCRdb copy, this immuneACCESS table keeps in-frame sequences only and misses some clones. Where compared with another copy, unresolved V genes explain less than half of these, and the others have no known cause. The sample data list about 4,400 clones, and almost 90% of these were observed just once. Of the sample, more than 2.5% is held by the ten largest clones. Because repertoires were sampled repeatedly during chemoradiotherapy, clonal expansion in the tumor microenvironment could be followed. The CDR1 and CDR2 encoded by the germline V gene are SQVTM and ANQGSEA. Spanning cysteine to phenylalanine, the CDR3 consists of 13 amino acids. This entry keeps only the CDR3 DNA: 39 bases, framed from base 1. Germline trimming amounts to 5 bases on V and 4 bases on J, with 4 as the count of junction bases outside the gene matches.

This TCR derives from a human donor with HPV-associated anogenital cancer. This material was obtained from a patient who underwent chemoradiotherapy. The receptor chain draws on TRBV29-1 and TRBJ2-3, with TRBD2 identical over 9 junction bases. The CDR3 region has the sequence CSVRRGGADTQYF. At the DNA level, the sequence is TGCAGCGTTCGGCGGGGGGGTGCAGATACGCAGTATTTT.